This is a list of T cell receptor beta chains from one sample in a study of blood T cells in healthy people across ages. TCRdb re-analysed the 5' RACE reads in MiXCR, keeping a single row per CDR3 protein. The sample carries about 1.8 million distinct CDR3 sequences, around half recorded once. Sequencing was carried out using blood. The receptors derive from a woman aged 40-49 years in good health. Each CDR3 is given with its conserved first and last residue. Fields, in order: V gene, J gene, D gene, clone size, CDR3 protein, CDR3 DNA. D genes are given only for firm matches. A clone size is listed for some rows: how often the clone was seen (once, few, many), or a class if it is expanded.

TRBV7-2	TRBJ2-1	.	.	CASSLGIGYNEQFF	TGTGCCAGCAGCTTAGGAATCGGATACAATGAGCAGTTCTTC
TRBV12-3/TRBV12-4	TRBJ2-1	TRBD2	.	CASRSSGGQYNEQFF	TGTGCCAGCAGATCCAGCGGGGGGCAATACAATGAGCAGTTCTTC
TRBV2	TRBJ2-7	TRBD2	many	CASSAPLAGVEQYF	TGTGCCAGCAGTGCCCCCCTAGCGGGGGTCGAGCAGTACTTC
TRBV20-1	TRBJ2-1	.	.	CSSCHMGNEQFF	TGCAGTTCCTGTCATATGGGGAATGAGCAGTTCTTC
TRBV28	TRBJ2-7	TRBD1	.	CASGWTGGSEQYF	TGTGCCAGCGGCTGGACAGGAGGCTCCGAGCAGTACTTC
TRBV12-3/TRBV12-4	TRBJ2-5	.	few	CASSPDWEETQYF	TGTGCCAGCAGTCCTGACTGGGAAGAGACCCAGTACTTC
TRBV5-1	TRBJ2-7	.	.	CASSPFPAGTDNEQYF	TGCGCCAGCAGCCCCTTCCCGGCGGGGACAGACAACGAGCAGTACTTC
TRBV6-1	TRBJ1-2	.	.	CASSEARGRGYIF	TGTGCCAGCAGTGAAGCGCGGGGGCGCGGCTACATCTTC
TRBV19	TRBJ1-2	TRBD1	few	CASAGTVLIYGYTF	TGTGCCAGCGCCGGGACAGTGCTAATCTATGGCTACACCTTC
TRBV7-2	TRBJ2-3	.	few	CASSFGGESTDTQYF	TGTGCCAGCAGCTTCGGAGGGGAGAGCACAGATACGCAGTATTTT
TRBV29-1	TRBJ2-5	.	many	CSVVEQTKETQYF	TGCAGCGTTGTCGAACAGACTAAAGAGACCCAGTACTTC
TRBV20-1	TRBJ2-7	.	few	CSARLTGPLSEQYF	TGCAGTGCCCGCCTGACGGGGCCACTAAGTGAGCAGTACTTC
TRBV20-1	TRBJ2-1	TRBD1	.	CSAWGRQGAIVQSNEQFF	TGCAGTGCCTGGGGGCGACAGGGGGCTATCGTTCAGTCCAATGAGCAGTTCTTC
TRBV4-2	TRBJ1-6	.	few	CASSQGVLQLYNSPLHF	TGTGCCAGCAGCCAAGGGGTACTGCAATTATATAATTCACCCCTCCACTTT
TRBV27	TRBJ2-1	.	.	CASSFGGRGPYNEQFF	TGTGCCAGCAGTTTTGGGGGGCGGGGGCCGTACAATGAGCAGTTCTTC
TRBV28	TRBJ1-2	.	.	CASSLIGENYGYTF	TGTGCCAGCAGTTTAATTGGGGAAAACTATGGCTACACCTTC
TRBV7-2	TRBJ2-5	.	.	CASRPTRGRETQYF	TGTGCCAGCAGGCCTACCCGGGGGCGAGAGACCCAGTACTTC
TRBV12-3/TRBV12-4	TRBJ2-7	TRBD1	few	CASSLGTGHYEQYF	TGTGCCAGCAGTCTCGGGACAGGACACTACGAGCAGTACTTC
TRBV28	TRBJ1-4	.	few	CASRPATEATNEKLFF	TGTGCCAGCAGGCCAGCCACAGAAGCAACTAATGAAAAACTGTTTTTT
TRBV9	TRBJ2-3	TRBD1	few	CASSVGQGGTDTQYF	TGTGCCAGCAGCGTAGGACAGGGGGGAACAGATACGCAGTATTTT
TRBV5-1	TRBJ2-1	TRBD1	few	CASSFPRPRQGASSYNEQFF	TGCGCCAGCAGCTTTCCTCGTCCTAGACAGGGGGCAAGCTCCTACAATGAGCAGTTCTTC
TRBV7-7	TRBJ2-5	TRBD1	.	CASSSGQTPLETQYF	TGTGCTAGCAGCTCGGGACAGACCCCTCTAGAGACCCAGTACTTC
TRBV7-8	TRBJ2-5	TRBD2	.	CASSLALGGEETQYF	TGTGCCAGCAGCTTAGCGCTCGGGGGGGAAGAGACCCAGTACTTC